This T cell receptor beta chain stems from a study of long-term antiretroviral therapy in people with HIV. Study summary: It was about a decade after the earliest samples that the 2015 immediate-ART recommendation appeared.

Overall study results and limits: Across all time points, the repertoire was dominated by clones that expanded before ART.

Ahead of DNA extraction, samples held about 0.95-10 million cryopreserved PBMC each. Survey level was the resolution at which the v3.0 immunoSEQ assay ran. Sequencing was designed to cover roughly 40,000-55,000 T-cell genomes in each sample. The data were produced by immunoSEQ multiplex PCR, yet TCRdb's version contains in-frame clones alone and is incomplete. The profile shows around 21,000 clones, 81% of them singletons. About this clone itself: What it recognizes is unknown.

After removal of 5 bases from V and 2 bases from J, the junction contained 17 bases not matched to a gene. CDR3 length: 18 residues. CDR1 is SGHTA, CDR2 FQGNSA, per germline. This chain joins TRBV7-2 and TRBJ2-7; 8 bases are a match to TRBD2. The sequencing used unsorted PBMCs, collected 0.1 years before starting antiretroviral therapy. This TCR was recovered from a middle-aged man with HIV. The CDR3 spells CASSRFILLVTSAYEQYF. The CDR3 region has the DNA TGTGCCAGCAGCCGTTTCATTTTACTGGTGACTAGCGCCTACGAGCAGTACTTC.